Detailed here is one TCR beta chain. Its binding antigen is unknown. No much larger clone exists at a distance of one base, and base qualities are not known. Library preparation employed 5' RACE. TCRdb shows the sequencer as Illumina HiSeq 2500. A second 7 to 11 cycle PCR used a sample-barcoded 5' primer and a J-beta primer mix. A template-switch 5' adaptor carrying 12 random nucleotides introduced a unique molecular identifier onto each TCR beta cDNA molecule. Each sample yielded at least 3 million CDR3-containing paired-end reads. First-strand cDNA synthesis was performed from all RNA using the Mint cDNA synthesis kit, with priming by a TRBC-specific oligonucleotide. All cDNA was treated with uracil-DNA glycosylase and then went through a first 18-cycle PCR with the universal primers M1SS and BC2_uni_R. On the study's bioinformatics: For normalization, 1 million high-quality reads were randomly selected from each sample, with every read carrying a distinct molecular identifier. Reads sharing molecular identifiers were discarded rather than binned into consensus sequences. MiTCR, with a Q25 quality threshold and the strictest error-elimination algorithm, was used for CDR3 identification, clonotype clustering and error correction. A nonparametric unseen species model with Euler transformation was used to estimate lower-bound total TCR beta diversity. The public reads were reprocessed in TCRdb via fastp at Q25 and MiXCR, keeping in-frame beta chains. Entries are consolidated by CDR3 protein sequence, retaining the most common genes and DNA. The authors' filters were not applied to this entry. The sample table lists roughly 1,500,000 distinct CDR3 sequences, 42% of them with a count of one. The ten biggest clones cover roughly 7.9% of the sample.

These data originate in a study of blood T cells in healthy people across ages (dated by TCRdb to 2015 to 2017). In the study overall: In model experiments, template switching captured about one uniquely barcoded TCR beta cDNA molecule for every two T cells. The study measured age-related changes in TCR beta repertoire diversity using deep sequencing normalized with unique cDNA molecular identifiers. Four age groups were formed from the donors: young (average roughly 16 years), middle-aged (just under 40), aged (over 55) and long-lived (about 75). To avoid experimental bias, donors of different ages were randomly spread across the sequencing lanes. Using the same blood draw, the study looked at two additional independent replicas of 1 million unique cDNA reads for two donors, one aged 18 to 29 and the other aged 80 or older. The research as a whole found: Because profiling used bulk unsorted PBMCs, naive and antigen-experienced compartments could not be compared conclusively. Compared with the aged group, more naive CD4+ T cells, fewer expanded clones and increased TCR diversity were shown by the long-lived group, suggesting age selection. The CMV infection status of donors was not known, potentially confounding age-related changes in expanded clonotypes. The percentage of naive T cells measured by flow cytometry correlated strongly with observed TCR beta diversity. Estimates of total diversity based on one million sequenced T cells were regarded as lower bounds and as underestimates. Observed TCR beta diversity per million T cells fell roughly linearly with age, and a significant reduction was already apparent by age around 36.

CDR1 and CDR2 are read off the germline V gene (reference sequence) as DFQATT and SNEGSKA. There are 18 amino acids in the CDR3, from cysteine to phenylalanine inclusive. Just CDR3 DNA is preserved here, 54 bases in frame from base 1. Here V drops 3 bases and J drops 1 base, and the junction holds 7 bases not matched to any gene. Systemically healthy Caucasian individuals from Russia, 39 in total and aged about 6 to 100 years, were included as donors. Each donor gave roughly 9.5 milliliters of peripheral blood, collected into EDTA-treated Vacutainer tubes. Ficoll-Paque density-gradient centrifugation was used to isolate PBMCs, with at least 6 million per sample. Trizol reagent was used to extract total RNA from PBMCs, with at least 5 micrograms per sample. The percentages of naive CD45RAhigh/CD27high T cells were determined by flow cytometry on a PBMC aliquot from every donor.

Recombination linked TRBV20-1 to TRBJ2-1, and TRBD2 aligns with 15 junction nucleotides. This clonotype originated in a woman younger than 35 in good health. The specimen sequenced was blood. In nucleotides, the sequence is TGCAGTGCTAGTAGCCAGGGACTAGCGGGGGGTTCCTACAATGAGCAGTTCTTC. It is translated as CSASSQGLAGGSYNEQFF.